This T cell receptor beta chain was sequenced during a study of T cells in localized non-small cell lung cancer. V lost 0 bases and J 7 bases, leaving 15 bases between the germline ends. The length of the CDR3 is 15 residues. Germline V gives CDR1 MNHEY, CDR2 SVGAGI. Sequencing used immunoSEQ multiplex PCR; TCRdb keeps in-frame clones, though not all of them. This table holds about 30,000 clones, approximately 90% found once. This clone was recorded once. Its cognate antigen is unknown. Overall study findings and caveats: As only one tumor region underwent sequencing, heterogeneity remains possible. Higher T cell density in the blood was associated with longer overall survival, whereas higher adjacent-lung clonality associated with shorter survival.

This chain links TRBV6-5 with TRBJ2-5; no reliable D call. This TCR was sampled from a woman between 40 and 69 years old with stage I lung adenocarcinoma. This specimen consisted of peripheral blood, obtained before any cancer treatment. CDR3 in amino acids: CASSYSGPRWGTQYF. CDR3 bases: TGTGCCAGCAGTTACTCCGGGCCCCGCTGGGGGACCCAGTACTTC.